Below are 9 T cell receptor beta chains sequenced from a single sample in a study of blood T cell repertoires in COVID-19. Repertoires were generated with immunoSEQ multiplex PCR, while TCRdb's copy carries only in-frame clones and drops some. The sample carries 250,000 to 350,000 clones, approximately 87% recorded once. Sequencing used peripheral blood. These TCRs come from a woman between 50 and 59 years old who had recovered from COVID-19.

The V call is TRBV6-4, the J call TRBJ1-2; 12 positions match TRBD1. This CDR3 has 19 residues. V shed 1 base, J shed 4 bases, and the junction held 13 bases outside the gene matches. Germline CDR1 MRHNA, CDR2 SNTAGT. The CDR3 DNA sequence: TGTGCCAGCAGTGACTTTTACCTGAAACCGGGACAGGGGGCCTATGGCTACACCTTC. This sequence encodes CASSDFYLKPGQGAYGYTF.

The gene calls are TRBV11-3 and TRBJ2-3; no clear D. Germline V lookup: CDR1 SGHNT, CDR2 YENEEA. V gave up 0 bases and J gave up 6 bases, with 16 bases separating them. The CDR3 is made up of 16 amino acids. CDR3: CASSLDPYPPRDTQYF. The CDR3 DNA reads TGTGCCAGCAGCTTAGATCCGTACCCTCCGAGGGATACGCAGTATTTT.

The chain is built from TRBV6-2 or TRBV6-3 and TRBJ1-1, with TRBD1 as a possible D gene (5 bases). V gave up 2 bases and J gave up 0 bases, with 10 bases separating them. CDR3 length: 15 amino acids. The germline V gene encodes CDR1 MNHEY and CDR2 SVGEGT. DNA of the CDR3: TGTGCCAGCAGTTACCCCAGACAGCTGAACACTGAAGCTTTCTTT. Protein sequence: CASSYPRQLNTEAFF.

The chain carries TRBV28 and TRBJ1-4, with D possibly TRBD1 on 6 matching bases. The length of the CDR3 is 14 residues. CDR1 and CDR2 (germline): MDHEN, SYDVKM. Deletions cut 8 bases from V and 8 bases from J, with 18 bases between. The CDR3 sequence: CASLSSGQTEKLFF. CDR3 DNA sequence: TGTGCCAGCCTTTCTAGCGGACAGACGGAAAAACTGTTTTTT.

This rearrangement joins TRBV18 to TRBJ1-3; D may be TRBD1 (5 bases). Germline V gene lookup returns CDR1 KGHSH and CDR2 LQKENI. Trimming cost V 3 bases and J 0 bases, with 9 bases left between them. CDR3 size: 15 residues. The DNA for the CDR3 is TGTGCCAGCTCACCCGAACAGGTCTCTGGAAACACCATATATTTT. It yields the protein CASSPEQVSGNTIYF.

The chain has TRBV3-1 (or the pseudogene TRBV3-2) and TRBJ1-1; perhaps TRBD1 as D (5 bases). Trimming stripped 1 base from V and 7 bases from J, with 10 bases between. Germline lookup yields CDR1 LGHDT and CDR2 YNNKEL (reference sequence). This CDR3 comprises 13 residues. Here the CDR3 DNA reads TGTGCCAGCAGCCAAGTGGCGGGGGTTGAAGCTTTCTTT. Protein: CASSQVAGVEAFF.

The J gene is TRBJ1-5, the V gene TRBV24-1; no clear D. The CDR3 is 13 amino acids. Germline values: CDR1 KGHDR, CDR2 SFDVKD. V was cut by 9 bases and J by 1 base, with 9 bases left in between. The CDR3 loop reads CATSGGSNQPQHF. CDR3 nucleotide sequence: TGTGCCACCTCCGGAGGGAGCAATCAGCCCCAGCATTTT.

J is TRBJ2-7 and V is TRBV19, with D possibly being TRBD1 (5 bases). The V and J ends lost 6 bases and 1 base respectively, with 13 bases between them. The CDR3 runs 14 residues. From germline, CDR1 is LNHDA and CDR2 SQIVND (reference sequence). The DNA of the CDR3 is TGTGCCAGTAGGACAGCAAGTCATTCCTACGAGCAGTACTTC. Translation gives CASRTASHSYEQYF.

V gene TRBV15 combines with J gene TRBJ2-2; 7 nucleotides align to TRBD2. In germline, CDR1 is LNHNV, CDR2 YYDKDF (reference sequence). J lost 5 bases, V lost 1 base, and 13 bases had no gene match. CDR3 size: 18 residues. The CDR3 region has the DNA TGTGCCACCAGCAGAGGGGGGGGACCGGCACGAGGGACCGGGGAGCTGTTTTTT. Protein sequence: CATSRGGGPARGTGELFF.